The clone carrying this T cell receptor beta chain was counted many times. TCRdb re-derived calls from the 5' RACE reads in MiXCR, one entry per CDR3 protein. The repertoire holds 25,000 to 35,000 distinct CDR3 sequences, with around 12% as singletons. CDR1 and CDR2 from the germline V gene are DFQATT and SNEGSKA (reference sequence). The CDR3 has 13 residues. V dropped 5 bases and J dropped 2 bases, with 12 bases sitting between them. These data are taken from a study of neurological immune-mediated disorders. The chain links TRBV20-1 to TRBJ1-2; maybe TRBD1 (6 bases). Sequenced input: PBMCs. This TCR derives from a man between 60 and 70 years old in good health. The CDR3 spells CSAHTQGNYGYTF. In DNA form, the CDR3 reads TGCAGTGCTCACACACAGGGAAACTATGGCTACACCTTC.